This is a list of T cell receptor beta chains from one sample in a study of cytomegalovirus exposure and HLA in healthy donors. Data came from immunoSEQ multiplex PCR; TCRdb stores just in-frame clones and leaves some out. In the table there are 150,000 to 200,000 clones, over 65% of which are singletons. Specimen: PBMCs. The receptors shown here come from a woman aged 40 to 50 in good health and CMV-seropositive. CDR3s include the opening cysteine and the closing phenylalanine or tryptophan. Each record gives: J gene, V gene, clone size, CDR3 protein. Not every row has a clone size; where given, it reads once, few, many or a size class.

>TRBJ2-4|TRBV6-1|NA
CASSEAGEGIDIQYF
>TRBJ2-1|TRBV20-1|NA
CSATTAEQFF
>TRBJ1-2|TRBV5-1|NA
CASSQTPENYGYTF
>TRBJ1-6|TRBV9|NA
CASSVGAGWNNSPLHF
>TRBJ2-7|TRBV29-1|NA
CSVRGTAAYEQYF
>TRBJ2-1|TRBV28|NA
CASSLRASVLNEQFF
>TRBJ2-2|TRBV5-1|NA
CASSTGQGNTGELFF
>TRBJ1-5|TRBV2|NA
CATRDISNQPQHF
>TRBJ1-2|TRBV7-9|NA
CASSSQTGHYGYTF
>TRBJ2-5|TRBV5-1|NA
CASSSTTGFETQYF
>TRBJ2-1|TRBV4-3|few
CASSSSGTAPFHEQFF
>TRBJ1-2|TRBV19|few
CASTTGVYGYTF
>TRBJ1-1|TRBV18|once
CASSPSSGQFHAAFF
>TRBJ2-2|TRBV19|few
CASSRTFWGTGELFF
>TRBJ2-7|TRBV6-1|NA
CASSEDGSYEQYF